Below are 3 T cell receptor beta chains sequenced from a single sample in a study of blood T cell repertoires in COVID-19. TCRdb's table, derived via immunoSEQ multiplex PCR, lists solely in-frame clones and lacks some. This sample has more than 300,000 clones; 88% occur once, and the top ten carry 1.2%. The specimen was PBMCs or T cells enriched from blood (not recorded which). Receptor source: a woman younger than 30 who had recovered from COVID-19.

The chain uses TRBV7-2 and TRBJ2-7, with D hard to call. The CDR3 sequence is 16 residues long. V was cut by 4 bases and J by 1 base, with 17 bases left in between. Germline CDR1 is SGHTA and CDR2 is FQGNSA. CDR3: CASSSGARTGSYEQYF. The CDR3 DNA is TGTGCCAGCAGCTCCGGTGCTCGCACCGGGTCCTACGAGCAGTACTTC.

V and J are TRBV5-1 and TRBJ1-6; no definite D call. CDR1 and CDR2 from the germline V gene are SGHRS and YFSETQ. This CDR3 comprises 14 residues. V dropped 6 bases and J dropped 5 bases, with 12 bases sitting between them. In nucleotides, the CDR3 is TGCGCCAGCACCCCTGGAGATAATAATTCACCCCTCCACTTT. Its translation: CASTPGDNNSPLHF.

The chain is built from TRBV6-2 or TRBV6-3 and TRBJ1-1; no firm D call. Germline CDR1 is MNHEY and CDR2 is SVGEGT. V was shortened by 1 base and J by 1 base, with 7 bases between the two germline ends. The CDR3 is 14 amino acids. CDR3 DNA sequence: TGTGCCAGCAGTTACTTGCCAGGGAACACTGAAGCTTTCTTT. Protein: CASSYLPGNTEAFF.